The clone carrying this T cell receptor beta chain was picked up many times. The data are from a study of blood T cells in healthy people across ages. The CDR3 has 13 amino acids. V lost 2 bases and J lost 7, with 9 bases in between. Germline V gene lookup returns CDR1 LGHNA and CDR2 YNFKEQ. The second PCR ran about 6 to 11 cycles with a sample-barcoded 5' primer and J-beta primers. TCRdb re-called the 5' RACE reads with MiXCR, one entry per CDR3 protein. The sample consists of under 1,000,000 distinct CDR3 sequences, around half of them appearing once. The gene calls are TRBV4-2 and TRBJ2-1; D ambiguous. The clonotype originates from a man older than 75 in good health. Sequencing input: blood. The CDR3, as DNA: TGTGCCAGCAGCCAATATAGATGGAATGAGCAGTTCTTC. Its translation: CASSQYRWNEQFF.